This T cell receptor beta chain was identified during a study of metastatic and nonmetastatic thyroid tumors (TCRdb year 2020). Looking at the study overall: For patients with malignant and with benign thyroid disease, the researchers compared repertoires between peripheral blood samples and tumor or nodule tissue samples. What the study reported, not specific to this receptor: In both blood and tumor samples, malignant tumors were reported to have significantly higher TCR beta diversity than benign nodules.

From V the trimming removes 6 bases and from J it removes 5 bases, while the gene matches leave 5 bases of the junction unaccounted for. The CDR3 measures 13 amino acids from cysteine to phenylalanine. Kept here is only the CDR3 DNA, which spans 39 bases and is read in frame from base 1. With respect to this clone: Its antigen has not been determined. One base away there is no much larger clone; base qualities are not given.

No treatment had been received by any patient before thyroid surgery. Patient clinical samples collected from about 2011 to 2018 were retrospectively analysed using T-cell receptor beta sequencing. The library was made by PCR. Instrument used: Illumina HiSeq 4000. High-throughput sequencing was used to profile the TCR beta-chain CDR3 region of each patient. Per the source publication's procedure: A classifier to discriminate distant-metastatic papillary thyroid cancer patients was built from CDR3 differences across clinicopathological groups. The Shannon index was used to assess repertoire diversity, and the Morisita-Horn index was used to assess tumor-blood repertoire similarity. Starting from the raw public reads, TCRdb applied fastp trimming at Q25, assembled clones with MiXCR and retained in-frame beta chains. Here the V and J calls rest on TCRdb's processing, not on the authors' analysis. The sample includes approximately 26,000 clones, with roughly 25% observed a single time. The biggest ten clones account for more than 5% of the sample.

The chain is assembled from TRBV12-3 or TRBV12-4 and TRBJ2-7; 9 of the junction bases match TRBD1. Sequenced input: blood. The TCR was taken from a female donor with papillary thyroid cancer or a benign thyroid nodule (not recorded which). Some clones in this sample may be carry-over from other donors' samples. The DNA sequence is TGTGCCAGCAGCGGGACAGGGTACCACGAGCAGTACTTC. This yields the protein CASSGTGYHEQYF.